The 23 T cell receptor beta chains below all came from one sample that was sequenced in a study of control samples from healthy donors and cancer patients. The protocol was immunoSEQ multiplex PCR, while the TCRdb copy is restricted to in-frame clones and leaves out a portion. This sample yields roughly 150,000 clones, of which 80% to 95% are seen a single time; roughly 5.5% belongs to the top ten. The source material was blood. These TCRs come from a man younger than 30 in good health.

The V call is TRBV7-3, the J call TRBJ2-5; TRBD2 might be the D (5 bases). Trimming took 5 bases from V and 5 from J, leaving 15 bases between them. The CDR3 is 14 residues long. CDR1 is SGHTA, CDR2 FQGTGA, per germline. CDR3 DNA sequence: TGTGCCAGCAGCCCCCCGGGTGAGCGGGAGACCCAGTACTTC. Translation gives CASSPPGERETQYF.

The CDR3 here is CAWAGNTIYF. In DNA, the CDR3 is TGTGCCTGGGCTGGAAACACCATATATTTT. The rearrangement uses TRBV30 and TRBJ1-3; D gene uncertain. The CDR3 loop spans 10 amino acids. V lost 5 bases and J 2 bases, leaving 1 base between the germline ends. Germline V gene data show CDR1 as GTSNPN and CDR2 as SVGIG (reference sequence).

V gene TRBV30 combines with J gene TRBJ1-5, with D hard to call. The CDR3 runs to 13 residues. V was clipped by 1 base and J by 5 bases, with 9 bases between them. Germline values: CDR1 GTSNPN, CDR2 SVGIG (reference sequence). Here the CDR3 DNA reads TGTGCCTGGAGTGCCGACCGAGATCAGCCCCAGCATTTT. It is translated as CAWSADRDQPQHF.

The V and J genes are TRBV7-2 and TRBJ1-5; 7 positions match TRBD1. The germline V gene has CDR1 SGHTA and CDR2 FQGNSA. This CDR3 has 16 amino acids. V shed 3 bases, J shed 7 bases, and the junction held 12 bases outside the gene matches. CDR3 in amino acids: CASSFIGGGSEQPQHF. The CDR3 region has the DNA TGTGCCAGCAGCTTCATAGGGGGCGGCTCGGAACAGCCCCAGCATTTT.

The chain couples TRBV4-3 to TRBJ2-3; 11 bases are a match to TRBD2. Per the germline V gene, CDR1 is LGHNA and CDR2 is YSLEER. The CDR3 is made up of 17 amino acids. Unmatched junction bases numbered 8, after V lost 1 base and J lost 5 bases. The CDR3 region is CASSQGGLAGELDTQYF. In DNA form, the CDR3 reads TGCGCCAGCAGCCAAGGCGGACTAGCGGGCGAGCTAGATACGCAGTATTTT.

This chain links TRBV2 with TRBJ1-3; D not resolved. CDR3 length: 15 amino acids. With 1 base removed from V and 3 bases from J, the gap between germline ends came to 10 bases. Germline lookup yields CDR1 SNHLY and CDR2 FYNNEI. CDR3 protein: CASSEGLLLGNTIYF. In nucleotides, the CDR3 is TGTGCCAGCAGTGAAGGGCTTTTACTTGGAAACACCATATATTTT.

DNA of the CDR3: TGTGCCAGCAGCTTACTCACCATAGAGCAGTTCTTC. The encoded protein is CASSLLTIEQFF. V is TRBV11-2 and J is TRBJ2-1; no reliable D call. Germline CDR1 SGHAT, CDR2 FQNNGV. The CDR3 runs 12 residues. Trimming removed 2 bases at V and 10 bases at J, with 9 bases between.

This sequence joins TRBV7-9 and TRBJ1-5; 8 bases line up with TRBD1. The V gene end was trimmed by 1 base and the J gene end by 0 bases; junction bases not matched to a gene: 5. The CDR3 is 17 amino acids. Germline V gene lookup returns CDR1 SEHNR and CDR2 FQNEAQ (reference sequence). The CDR3 bases are TGTGCCAGCAGCTTAGGGGTTGGGACAGGTAGCAATCAGCCCCAGCATTTT. The encoded protein is CASSLGVGTGSNQPQHF.

The chain combines TRBV6-5 with TRBJ1-6; D ambiguous. V shed 5 bases and J shed 6 bases, with 11 bases lying between them. CDR1 is MNHEY and CDR2 is SVGAGI in the germline V gene. The CDR3 contains 14 residues. CDR3 sequence (DNA): TGTGCCAGCAGTACCTCTCGGACTAATTCACCCCTCCACTTT. It codes for CASSTSRTNSPLHF.

The J gene is TRBJ1-5, the V gene TRBV2; D is possibly TRBD1 (6 bases). There are 16 residues in the CDR3. Per the germline V gene, CDR1 is SNHLY and CDR2 is FYNNEI. Trimming stripped 1 base from V and 4 bases from J, with 14 bases between. The DNA for the CDR3 is TGTGCCAGCAGTGAAGTTGGGAGGCAGGGGAATCAGCCCCAGCATTTT. It encodes CASSEVGRQGNQPQHF.

The rearrangement links TRBV19 to TRBJ2-7, with D perhaps matching TRBD1 (5 bases). Germline V lookup: CDR1 LNHDA, CDR2 SQIVND (reference sequence). With 10 bases removed from V and 0 bases from J, the gap between germline ends came to 16 bases. CDR3 length equals 14 residues. The CDR3 region has the DNA TGTGCCACTTCCGGACACCTCAGCTCCTACGAGCAGTACTTC. Translated, it gives CATSGHLSSYEQYF.

The V call is TRBV28, the J call TRBJ2-7; possible D gene TRBD1, 6 bases. This CDR3 is built from 12 residues. Trimming removed 11 bases from V and 0 bases from J, with 11 bases in between. Germline-derived CDR1 and CDR2 are MDHEN and SYDVKM. CDR3 coding DNA: TGTGCCGTTCGGGACACCTCCTACGAGCAGTACTTC. It translates to CAVRDTSYEQYF.

The chain employs TRBV4-3 and TRBJ2-1; the D gene is possibly TRBD2 (6 bases). CDR3 size: 18 residues. The ends were cut back, 0 bases at V and 3 bases at J, with 18 bases in the middle. Germline V gene lookup returns CDR1 LGHNA and CDR2 YSLEER. This CDR3 is CASSQDPRGSSHYNEQFF. The CDR3 DNA reads as TGCGCCAGCAGCCAAGACCCCCGGGGGAGCTCCCACTACAATGAGCAGTTCTTC.

This chain uses TRBV7-6 with TRBJ2-1; 11 positions match TRBD2. The germline gives CDR1 SGHVS, CDR2 FNYEAQ. The V gene end was trimmed by 2 bases and the J gene end by 8 bases; junction bases not matched to a gene: 14. This CDR3 comprises 18 residues. The CDR3 loop is CASSLRRGLADLVHEQFF. The CDR3 region has the DNA TGTGCCAGCAGCTTACGTAGGGGACTAGCGGATCTCGTGCATGAGCAGTTCTTC.

This clone was counted once. The gene calls are TRBV28 and TRBJ2-1; TRBD1 matches 7 bases. There are 13 residues in the CDR3. With V trimmed by 7 bases and J by 8 bases, 8 bases remained unmatched. In germline, CDR1 is MDHEN, CDR2 SYDVKM. Written as DNA, the CDR3 is TGTGCCAGCATACCTTCTGGACAGGATGAGCAGTTCTTC. It codes for CASIPSGQDEQFF.

This chain links TRBV6-5 with TRBJ2-1; D not resolved. CDR3 size: 13 residues. Trimming took 0 bases from V and 5 from J, leaving 5 bases between them. Germline loops: CDR1 MNHEY, CDR2 SVGAGI. CDR3 region: CASSYSGDNEQFF. For the CDR3, the DNA is TGTGCCAGCAGTTACTCAGGAGACAATGAGCAGTTCTTC.

The chain employs TRBV5-6 and TRBJ1-2, with TRBD1 matching over 7 bases. V was clipped by 4 bases and J by 0 bases; unmatched bases: 9. The CDR3 consists of 16 residues. CDR1 is SGHDT and CDR2 is YYEEEE in the germline V gene. The CDR3 spells CASSGGDRATNYGYTF. CDR3 DNA sequence: TGTGCCAGCAGCGGGGGCGACAGGGCCACTAACTATGGCTACACCTTC. The whole variable domain, remainder taken from reference TRBV5-6 and TRBJ1-2, is DAGVTQSPTHLIKTRGQQVTLRCSPKSGHDTVSWYQQALGQGPQFIFQYYEEEERQRGNFPDRFSGHQFPNYSSELNVNALLLGDSALYLCASSGGDRATNYGYTFGSGTRLTVV.

This rearrangement joins TRBV2 to TRBJ2-1; no reliable D call. The CDR3 runs 15 residues. Deletions cut 6 bases from V and 7 bases from J, with 19 bases between. Germline-derived CDR1 and CDR2 are SNHLY and FYNNEI. The CDR3 here is CASRGLADLKNEQFF. The CDR3 nucleotides read TGTGCCAGCAGGGGTTTAGCCGATCTTAAGAATGAGCAGTTCTTC.

The DNA of the CDR3 is TGCGCCAGCAGCTCCCGACTAGCGGCAGATACGCAGTATTTT. Protein: CASSSRLAADTQYF. The V call is TRBV5-1, the J call TRBJ2-3; 9 bases line up with TRBD2. There are 14 residues in the CDR3. Unmatched junction bases numbered 3, after V lost 3 bases and J lost 4 bases. Germline V gene sequence: CDR1 SGHRS, CDR2 YFSETQ.

This clone occurred a few times. The chain carries TRBV6-5 and TRBJ2-7; tentatively, D is TRBD2 (5 bases). Trimming stripped 6 bases from V and 2 bases from J, with 14 bases between. CDR3 length equals 14 residues. Germline-derived CDR1 and CDR2 are MNHEY and SVGAGI. The CDR3 loop is CASRRTRETYEQYF. The CDR3 nucleotides are TGTGCCAGCAGACGAACTAGGGAGACCTACGAGCAGTACTTC.

The chain's CDR3 is CASRPTETSGNTIYF. In DNA form, the CDR3 reads TGTGCCAGCAGACCTACAGAGACCTCTGGAAACACCATATATTTT. The rearrangement joins TRBV11-2 to TRBJ1-3; D ambiguous. Trimming removed 6 bases from V and 0 bases from J, with 12 bases in between. The CDR3 is made up of 15 amino acids. The germline V gene encodes CDR1 SGHAT and CDR2 FQNNGV.

In its sample, this clone was seen a few times. This chain joins TRBV2 and TRBJ1-1; 7 nucleotides line up with TRBD1. CDR3 length equals 15 residues. CDR1 is SNHLY and CDR2 is FYNNEI in the germline V gene. V was pared by 4 bases and J by 2 bases, with 7 bases of the junction left unmatched. CDR3 protein: CASSARQGINTEAFF. CDR3 DNA sequence: TGTGCCAGCAGTGCACGACAGGGTATTAACACTGAAGCTTTCTTT. Drawing the rest from reference TRBV2 and TRBJ1-1, the complete variable domain is EPEVTQTPSHQVTQMGQEVILRCVPISNHLYFYWYRQILGQKVEFLVSFYNNEISEKSEIFDDQFSVERPDGSNFTLKIRSTKLEDSAMYFCASSARQGINTEAFFGQGTRLTVV.

This chain links TRBV11-3 with TRBJ2-1; a possible D gene is TRBD1 (5 bases). Germline V gene data show CDR1 as SGHNT and CDR2 as YENEEA. V was pared by 3 bases and J by 5 bases, with 8 bases between. CDR3 length: 13 amino acids. Written as DNA, the CDR3 is TGTGCCAGCAGCTTTACAGGCCACAATGAGCAGTTCTTC. Amino acids: CASSFTGHNEQFF.